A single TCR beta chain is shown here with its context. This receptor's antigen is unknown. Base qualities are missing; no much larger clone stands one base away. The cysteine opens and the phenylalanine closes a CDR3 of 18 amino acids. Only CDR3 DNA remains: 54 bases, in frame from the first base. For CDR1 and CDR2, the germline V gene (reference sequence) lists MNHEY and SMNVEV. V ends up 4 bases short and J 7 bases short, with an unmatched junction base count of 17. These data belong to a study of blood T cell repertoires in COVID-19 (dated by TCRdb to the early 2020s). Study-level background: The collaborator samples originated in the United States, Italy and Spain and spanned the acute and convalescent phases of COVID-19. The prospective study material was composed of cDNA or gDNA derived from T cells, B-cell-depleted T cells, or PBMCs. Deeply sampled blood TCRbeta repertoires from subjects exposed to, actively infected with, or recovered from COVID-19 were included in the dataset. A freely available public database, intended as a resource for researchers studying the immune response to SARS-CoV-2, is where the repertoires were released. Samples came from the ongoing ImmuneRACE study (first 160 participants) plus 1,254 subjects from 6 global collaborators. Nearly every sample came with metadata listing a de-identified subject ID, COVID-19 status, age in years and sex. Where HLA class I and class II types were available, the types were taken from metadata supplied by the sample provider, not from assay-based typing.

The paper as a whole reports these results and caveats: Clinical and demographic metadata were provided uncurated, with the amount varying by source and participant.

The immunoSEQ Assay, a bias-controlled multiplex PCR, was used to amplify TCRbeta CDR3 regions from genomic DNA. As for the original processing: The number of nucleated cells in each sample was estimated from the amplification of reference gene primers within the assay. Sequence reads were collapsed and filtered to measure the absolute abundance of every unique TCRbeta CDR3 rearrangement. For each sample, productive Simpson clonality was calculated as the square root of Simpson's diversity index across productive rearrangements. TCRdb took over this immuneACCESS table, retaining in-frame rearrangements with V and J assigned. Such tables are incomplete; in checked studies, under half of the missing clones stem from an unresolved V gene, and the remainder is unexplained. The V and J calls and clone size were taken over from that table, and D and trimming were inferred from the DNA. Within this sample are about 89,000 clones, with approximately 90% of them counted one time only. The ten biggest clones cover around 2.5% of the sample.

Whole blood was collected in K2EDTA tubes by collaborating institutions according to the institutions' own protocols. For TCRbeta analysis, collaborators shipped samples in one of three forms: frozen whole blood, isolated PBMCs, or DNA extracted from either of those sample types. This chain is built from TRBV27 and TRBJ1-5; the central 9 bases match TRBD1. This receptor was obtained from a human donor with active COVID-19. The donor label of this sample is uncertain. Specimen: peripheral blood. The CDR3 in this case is CASSSIPGQGALRQPQHF. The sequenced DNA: TGTGCCAGCAGTTCGATCCCGGGACAGGGTGCCCTTAGACAGCCCCAGCATTTT.